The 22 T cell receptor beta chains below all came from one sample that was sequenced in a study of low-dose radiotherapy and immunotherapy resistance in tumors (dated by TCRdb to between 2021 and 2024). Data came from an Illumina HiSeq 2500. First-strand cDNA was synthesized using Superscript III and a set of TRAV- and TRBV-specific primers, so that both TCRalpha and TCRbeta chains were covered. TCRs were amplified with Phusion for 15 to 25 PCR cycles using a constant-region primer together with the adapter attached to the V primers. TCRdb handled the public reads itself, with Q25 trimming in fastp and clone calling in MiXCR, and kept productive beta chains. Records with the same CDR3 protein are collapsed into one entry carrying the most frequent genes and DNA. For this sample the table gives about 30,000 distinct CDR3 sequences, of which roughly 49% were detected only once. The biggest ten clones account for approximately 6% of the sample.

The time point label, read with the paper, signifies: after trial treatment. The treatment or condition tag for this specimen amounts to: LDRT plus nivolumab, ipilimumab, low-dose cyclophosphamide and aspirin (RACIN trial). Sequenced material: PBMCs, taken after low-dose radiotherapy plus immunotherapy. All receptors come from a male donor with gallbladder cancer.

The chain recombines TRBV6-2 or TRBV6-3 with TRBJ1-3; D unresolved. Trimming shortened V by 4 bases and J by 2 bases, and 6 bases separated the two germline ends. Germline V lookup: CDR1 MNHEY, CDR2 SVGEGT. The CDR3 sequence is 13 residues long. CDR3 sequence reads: CASSSVPGNTIYF. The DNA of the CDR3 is TGTGCCAGCAGTTCGGTCCCTGGAAACACCATATATTTT.

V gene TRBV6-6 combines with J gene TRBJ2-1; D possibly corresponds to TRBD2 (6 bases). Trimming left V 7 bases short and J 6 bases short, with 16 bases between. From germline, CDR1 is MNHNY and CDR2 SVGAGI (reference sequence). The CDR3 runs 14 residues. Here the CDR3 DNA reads TGTGCCAGCACCATCGGGGGTTCCCTCAATGAGCAGTTCTTC. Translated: CASTIGGSLNEQFF.

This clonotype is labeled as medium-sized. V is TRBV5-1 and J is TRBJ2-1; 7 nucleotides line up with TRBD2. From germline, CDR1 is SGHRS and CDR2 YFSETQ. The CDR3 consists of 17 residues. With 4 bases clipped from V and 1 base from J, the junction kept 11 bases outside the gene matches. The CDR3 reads CASSGATSAGSYNEQFF. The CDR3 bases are TGCGCCAGCAGCGGCGCAACTAGCGCGGGATCCTACAATGAGCAGTTCTTC.

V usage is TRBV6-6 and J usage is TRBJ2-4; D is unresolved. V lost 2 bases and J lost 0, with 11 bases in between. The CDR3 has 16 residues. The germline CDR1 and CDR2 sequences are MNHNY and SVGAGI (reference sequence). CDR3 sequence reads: CASSYVGIIAKNIQYF. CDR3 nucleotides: TGTGCCAGCAGTTACGTGGGTATTATAGCCAAAAACATTCAGTACTTC.

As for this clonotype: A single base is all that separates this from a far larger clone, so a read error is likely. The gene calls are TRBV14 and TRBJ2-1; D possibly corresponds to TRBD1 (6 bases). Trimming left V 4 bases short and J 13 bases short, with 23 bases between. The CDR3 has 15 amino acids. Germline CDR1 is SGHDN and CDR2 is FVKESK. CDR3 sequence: CASSRGQLMVETQFF. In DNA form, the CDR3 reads TGTGCCAGCAGCCGCGGACAGTTGATGGTGGAGACCCAGTTCTTC. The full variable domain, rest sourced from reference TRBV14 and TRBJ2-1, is EAGVTQFPSHSVIEKGQTVTLRCDPISGHDNLYWYRRVMGKEIKFLLHFVKESKQDESGMPNNRFLAERTGGTYSTLKVQPAELEDSGVYFCASSRGQLMVETQFFGPGTRLTVL.

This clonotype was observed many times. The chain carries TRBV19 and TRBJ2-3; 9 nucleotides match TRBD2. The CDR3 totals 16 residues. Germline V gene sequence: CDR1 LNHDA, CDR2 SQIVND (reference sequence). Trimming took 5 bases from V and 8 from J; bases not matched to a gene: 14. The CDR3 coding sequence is TGTGCCAGTAGTGAGGGGCTAGCGGGACGTGGAGCTACGCAGTATTTT. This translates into CASSEGLAGRGATQYF.

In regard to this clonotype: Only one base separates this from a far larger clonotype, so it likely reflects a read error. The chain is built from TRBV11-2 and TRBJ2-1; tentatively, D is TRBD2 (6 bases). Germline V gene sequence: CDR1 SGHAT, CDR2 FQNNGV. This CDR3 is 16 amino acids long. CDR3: CASSFAVGGSYNEQFF. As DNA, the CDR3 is TGCGCCAGCAGCTTCGCAGTGGGAGGCTCCTACAATGAGCAGTTCTTC.

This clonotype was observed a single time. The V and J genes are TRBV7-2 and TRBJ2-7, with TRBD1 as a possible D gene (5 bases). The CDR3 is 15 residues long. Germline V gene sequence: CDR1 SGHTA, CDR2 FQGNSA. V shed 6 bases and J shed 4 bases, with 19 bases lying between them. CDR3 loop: CASSEGRAGPYEQYF. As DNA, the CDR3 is TGTGCCAGCAGTGAAGGCAGGGCCGGACCTTACGAGCAGTACTTC.

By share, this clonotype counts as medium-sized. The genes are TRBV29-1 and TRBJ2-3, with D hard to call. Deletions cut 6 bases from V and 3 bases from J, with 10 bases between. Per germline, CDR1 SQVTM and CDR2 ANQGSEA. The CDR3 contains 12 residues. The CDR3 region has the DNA TGCAGCGTGCCCGACCCTACAGATACGCAGTATTTT. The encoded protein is CSVPDPTDTQYF.

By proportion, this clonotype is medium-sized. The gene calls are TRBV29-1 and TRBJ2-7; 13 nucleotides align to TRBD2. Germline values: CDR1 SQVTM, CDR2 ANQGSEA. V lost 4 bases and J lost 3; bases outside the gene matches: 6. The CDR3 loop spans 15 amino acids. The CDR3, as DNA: TGCAGCGTTGCGGGGGGACTAGCGGGGAGCTACGAGCAGTACTTC. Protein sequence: CSVAGGLAGSYEQYF.

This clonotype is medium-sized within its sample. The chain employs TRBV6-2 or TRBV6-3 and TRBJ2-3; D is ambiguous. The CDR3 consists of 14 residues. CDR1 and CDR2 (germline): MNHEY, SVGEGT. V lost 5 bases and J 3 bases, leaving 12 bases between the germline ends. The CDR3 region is CASSDKLTTDTQYF. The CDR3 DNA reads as TGTGCCAGCAGTGATAAGTTAACGACAGATACGCAGTATTTT.

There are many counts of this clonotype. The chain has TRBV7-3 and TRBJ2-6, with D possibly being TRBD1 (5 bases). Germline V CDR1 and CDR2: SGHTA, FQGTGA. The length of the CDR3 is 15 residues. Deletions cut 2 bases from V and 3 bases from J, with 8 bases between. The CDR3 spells CASSLGAFGANVLTF. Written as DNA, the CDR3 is TGTGCCAGCAGCTTAGGGGCTTTTGGGGCCAACGTCCTGACTTTC. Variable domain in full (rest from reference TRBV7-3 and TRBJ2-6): GAGVSQTPSNKVTEKGKYVELRCDPISGHTALYWYRQSLGQGPEFLIYFQGTGAADDSGLPNDRFFAVRPEGSVSTLKIQRTERGDSAVYLCASSLGAFGANVLTFGAGSRLTVL.

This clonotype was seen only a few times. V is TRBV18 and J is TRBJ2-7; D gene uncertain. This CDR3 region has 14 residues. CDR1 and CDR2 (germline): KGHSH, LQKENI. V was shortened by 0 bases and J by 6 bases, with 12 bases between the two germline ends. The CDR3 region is CASSPPFPVLEQYF. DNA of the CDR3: TGTGCCAGCTCACCACCGTTTCCAGTGCTCGAGCAGTACTTC. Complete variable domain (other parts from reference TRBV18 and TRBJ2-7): NAGVMQNPRHLVRRRGQEARLRCSPMKGHSHVYWYRQLPEEGLKFMVYLQKENIIDESGMPKERFSAEFPKEGPSILRIQQVVRGDSAAYFCASSPPFPVLEQYFGPGTRLTVT.

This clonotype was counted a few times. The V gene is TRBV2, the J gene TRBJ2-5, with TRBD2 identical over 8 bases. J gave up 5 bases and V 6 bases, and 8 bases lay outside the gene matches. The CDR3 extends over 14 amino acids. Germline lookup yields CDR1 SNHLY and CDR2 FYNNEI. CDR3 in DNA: TGTGCCAGCAGCCCCGGGACTAGGAGTGAGACCCAGTACTTC. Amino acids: CASSPGTRSETQYF. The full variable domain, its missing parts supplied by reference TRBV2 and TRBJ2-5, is EPEVTQTPSHQVTQMGQEVILRCVPISNHLYFYWYRQILGQKVEFLVSFYNNEISEKSEIFDDQFSVERPDGSNFTLKIRSTKLEDSAMYFCASSPGTRSETQYFGPGTRLLVL.

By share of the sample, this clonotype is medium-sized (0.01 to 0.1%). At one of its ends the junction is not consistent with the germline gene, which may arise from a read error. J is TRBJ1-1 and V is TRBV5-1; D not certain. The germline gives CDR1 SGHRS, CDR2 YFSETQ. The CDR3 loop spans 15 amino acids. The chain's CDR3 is CASSLPENRNTEAFF. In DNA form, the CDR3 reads TGTGCCAGCAGCTTGCCAGAGAACCGGAACACTGAAGCTTTCTTT. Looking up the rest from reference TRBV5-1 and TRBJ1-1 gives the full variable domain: KAGVTQTPRYLIKTRGQQVTLSCSPISGHRSVSWYQQTPGQGLQFLFEYFSETQRNKGNFPGRFSGRQFSNSRSEMNVSTLELGDSALYLCASSLPENRNTEAFFGQGTRLTVV.

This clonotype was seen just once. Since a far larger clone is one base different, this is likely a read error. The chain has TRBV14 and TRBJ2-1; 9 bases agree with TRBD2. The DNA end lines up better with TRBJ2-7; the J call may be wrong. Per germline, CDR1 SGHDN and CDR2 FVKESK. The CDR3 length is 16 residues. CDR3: CASSRMTSGNPYEQYF. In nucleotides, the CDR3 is TGTGCCAGCAGCCGGATGACTAGCGGCAACCCCTACGAGCAGTACTTC.

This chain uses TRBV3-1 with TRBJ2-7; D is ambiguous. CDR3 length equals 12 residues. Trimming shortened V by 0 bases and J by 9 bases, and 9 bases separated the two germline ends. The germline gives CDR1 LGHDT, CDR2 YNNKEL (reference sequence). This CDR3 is CASSQEGSVQYF. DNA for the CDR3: TGTGCCAGCAGCCAAGAGGGATCCGTGCAGTACTTC.

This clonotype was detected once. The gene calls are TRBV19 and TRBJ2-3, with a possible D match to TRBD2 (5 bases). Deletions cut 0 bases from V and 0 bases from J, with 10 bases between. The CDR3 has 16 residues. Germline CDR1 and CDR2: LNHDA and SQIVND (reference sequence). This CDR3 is CASSIDIGDSTDTQYF. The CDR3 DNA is TGTGCCAGTAGTATAGATATCGGGGATAGCACAGATACGCAGTATTTT.

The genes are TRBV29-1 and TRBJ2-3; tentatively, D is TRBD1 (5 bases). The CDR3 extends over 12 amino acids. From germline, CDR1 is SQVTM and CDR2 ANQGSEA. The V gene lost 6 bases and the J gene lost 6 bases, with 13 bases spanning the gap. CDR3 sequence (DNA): TGCAGCGTACCCGGTGGGGCTGATACGCAGTATTTT. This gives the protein CSVPGGADTQYF.

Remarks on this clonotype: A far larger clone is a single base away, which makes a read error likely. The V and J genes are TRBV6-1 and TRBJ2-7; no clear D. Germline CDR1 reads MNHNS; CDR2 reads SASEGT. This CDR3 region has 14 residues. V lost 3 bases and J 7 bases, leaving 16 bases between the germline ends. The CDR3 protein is CASSDAKVVREQYF. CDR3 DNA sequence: TGTGCCAGCAGTGACGCTAAGGTGGTTAGGGAGCAGTACTTC.

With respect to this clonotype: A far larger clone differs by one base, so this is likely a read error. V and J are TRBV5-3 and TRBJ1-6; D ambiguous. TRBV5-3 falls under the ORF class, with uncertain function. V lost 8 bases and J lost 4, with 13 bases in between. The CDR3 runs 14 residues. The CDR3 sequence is CASSASTYNSPLHF. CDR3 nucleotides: TGTGCCAGCAGTGCGTCAACTTATAATTCACCCCTCCACTTT.

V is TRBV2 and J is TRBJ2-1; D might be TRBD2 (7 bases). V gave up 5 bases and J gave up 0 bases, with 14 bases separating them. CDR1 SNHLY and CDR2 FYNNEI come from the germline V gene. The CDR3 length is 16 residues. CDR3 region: CASSPEGGGSYNEQFF. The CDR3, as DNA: TGTGCCAGCAGTCCGGAGGGGGGGGGCTCCTACAATGAGCAGTTCTTC. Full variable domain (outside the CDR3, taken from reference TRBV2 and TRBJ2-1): EPEVTQTPSHQVTQMGQEVILRCVPISNHLYFYWYRQILGQKVEFLVSFYNNEISEKSEIFDDQFSVERPDGSNFTLKIRSTKLEDSAMYFCASSPEGGGSYNEQFFGPGTRLTVL.